This T cell receptor beta chain came from a study of blood T cell repertoires in COVID-19. Study-level background: The United States, Italy and Spain supplied acute and convalescent COVID-19 samples. Sources were T cells, B-cell-depleted T cells, or PBMCs; the material itself was cDNA or gDNA.

In the original workflow: Scientists estimated how many nucleated cells there were by amplifying reference gene primers. This table comes from immunoSEQ multiplex PCR, and its TCRdb copy is limited to in-frame clones, with some not included. D and trimming were read from the DNA, whereas the V and J calls and clone size are those reported in that table. The table lists around 250,000 clones, about nine tenths of them singletons. This clone was observed once. From germline, CDR1 is MNHNS and CDR2 SASEGT. The V and J ends lost 3 bases and 6 bases, in that order; junction bases with no gene match: 5. CDR3 length equals 14 residues.

Sequenced input: peripheral blood. This sequence was found in a man between 35 and 55 years old with active or convalescent COVID-19. The chain carries TRBV6-1 and TRBJ2-7; 10 nucleotides match TRBD1. The CDR3 bases are TGTGCCAGCAGTGATTCCGGGACAGGGGTCGAGCAGTACTTC. Its translation is CASSDSGTGVEQYF.